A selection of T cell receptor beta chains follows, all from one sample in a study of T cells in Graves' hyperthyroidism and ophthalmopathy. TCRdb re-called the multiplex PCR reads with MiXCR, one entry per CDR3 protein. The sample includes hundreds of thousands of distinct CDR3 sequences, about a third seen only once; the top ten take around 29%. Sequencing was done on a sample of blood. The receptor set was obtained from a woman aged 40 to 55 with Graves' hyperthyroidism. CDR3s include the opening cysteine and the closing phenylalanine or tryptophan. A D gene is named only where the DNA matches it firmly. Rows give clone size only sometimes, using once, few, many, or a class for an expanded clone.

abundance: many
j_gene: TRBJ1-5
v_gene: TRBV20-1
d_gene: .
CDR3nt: TGCAGTGCTAGAGAGGGAGGGGTAGGCAATCAGCCCCAGCATTTT
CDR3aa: CSAREGGVGNQPQHF

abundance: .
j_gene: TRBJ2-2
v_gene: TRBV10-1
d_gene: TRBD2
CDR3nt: TGTGCCAGCAGGGAGGGGACCGGGGAGCTGTTTTTT
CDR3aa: CASREGTGELFF

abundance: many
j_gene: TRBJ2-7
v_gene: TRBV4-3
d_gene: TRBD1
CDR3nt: TGCGCCAGCAGCCAGGGACAGGGGATGGGATACGAGCAGTACTTC
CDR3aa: CASSQGQGMGYEQYF

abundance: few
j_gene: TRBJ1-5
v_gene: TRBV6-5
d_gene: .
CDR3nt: TGTGCCAGCAGTTTTAACAGGGAGATCAATCAGCCCCAGCATTTT
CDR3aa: CASSFNREINQPQHF

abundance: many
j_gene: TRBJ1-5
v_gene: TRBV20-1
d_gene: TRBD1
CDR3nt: TGCAGTGCGAAACAGGGGTACCGGCCCCAGCATTTT
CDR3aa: CSAKQGYRPQHF

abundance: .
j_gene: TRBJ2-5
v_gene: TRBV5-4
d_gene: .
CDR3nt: TGTGCCAGCAGCTTGGCGGCTATGGGGGGCGAGACCCAGTACTTC
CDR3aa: CASSLAAMGGETQYF

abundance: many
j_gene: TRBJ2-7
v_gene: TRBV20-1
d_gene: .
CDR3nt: TGCAGTGCTAGAGAGGAGTACGAGCAGTACTTC
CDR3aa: CSAREEYEQYF

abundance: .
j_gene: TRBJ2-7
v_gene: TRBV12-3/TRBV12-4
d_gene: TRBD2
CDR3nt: TGTGCCAGCAGTGGACTAGCGGGAACCTCCTACGAGCAGTACTTC
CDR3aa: CASSGLAGTSYEQYF

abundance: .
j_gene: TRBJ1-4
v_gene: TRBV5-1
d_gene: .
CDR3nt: TGCGCCAGCAGCCAAGATCCGGGTGCAACTAATGAAAAACTGTTTTTT
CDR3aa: CASSQDPGATNEKLFF

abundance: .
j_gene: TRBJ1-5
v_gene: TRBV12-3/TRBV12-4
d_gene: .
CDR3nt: TGTGCCAGCAGTGGACAGATCAATCGGCCCCAGCATTTT
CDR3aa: CASSGQINRPQHF

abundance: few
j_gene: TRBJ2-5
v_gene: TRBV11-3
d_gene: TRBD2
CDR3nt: TGTGCCAGCAGCTCCCGAGCGGGGGGGGAGAAGACCCAGTACTTC
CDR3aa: CASSSRAGGEKTQYF

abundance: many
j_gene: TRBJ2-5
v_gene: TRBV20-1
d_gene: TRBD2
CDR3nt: TGCAGTGCAAGGGGACTAGCGGACCAGTACTTC
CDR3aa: CSARGLADQYF

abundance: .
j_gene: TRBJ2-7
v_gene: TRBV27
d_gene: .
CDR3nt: TGTGCCAGCAGTTTGCTCGGAAACTCCTACGAGCAGTACTTC
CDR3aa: CASSLLGNSYEQYF

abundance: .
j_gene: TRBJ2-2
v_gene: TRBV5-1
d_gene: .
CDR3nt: TGCGCCAGCAGCTTTGAACAGGGTTCCAACACCGGGGAGCTGTTTTTT
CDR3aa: CASSFEQGSNTGELFF

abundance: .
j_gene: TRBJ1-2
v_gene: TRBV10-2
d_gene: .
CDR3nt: TGCGCCAGCAGGGACAGAGTAGGAGGCGGTGGCTACACCTTC
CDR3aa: CASRDRVGGGGYTF

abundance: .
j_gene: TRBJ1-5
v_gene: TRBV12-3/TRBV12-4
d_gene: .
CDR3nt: TGTGCCAGCAGGACGGGGGGTTCCCATCAGCTCCAGCATTTT
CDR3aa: CASRTGGSHQLQHF

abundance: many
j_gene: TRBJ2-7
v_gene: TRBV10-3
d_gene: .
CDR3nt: TGTGCCATCAAGGACCGAACGGAACTTTACGAGCAGTACTTC
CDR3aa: CAIKDRTELYEQYF

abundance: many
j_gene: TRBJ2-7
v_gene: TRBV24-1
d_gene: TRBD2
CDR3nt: TGTGCCACCAGTGATTACGGGGCTAGCGGAACCTACGAGCAGTACTTC
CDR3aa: CATSDYGASGTYEQYF

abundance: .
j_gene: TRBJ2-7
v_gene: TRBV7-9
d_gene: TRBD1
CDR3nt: TGTGCCAGCTCACCGGAGACAGGGGCGCGTTACGAGCAGTACTTC
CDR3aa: CASSPETGARYEQYF

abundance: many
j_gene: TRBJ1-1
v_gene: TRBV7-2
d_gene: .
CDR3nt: TGTGCCAGCAGCCGTAGTCGGGCTGAAGCTTTCTTT
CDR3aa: CASSRSRAEAFF

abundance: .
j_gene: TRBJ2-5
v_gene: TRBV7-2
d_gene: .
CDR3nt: TGTGCCAGCAGCTTGGGCGCGAGTACCAAAGAGACCCAGTACTTC
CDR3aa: CASSLGASTKETQYF

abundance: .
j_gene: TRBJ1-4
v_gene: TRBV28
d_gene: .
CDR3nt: TGTGCCAGCAGTTTAAAAGGACAGTCTGAAAAACTGTTTTTT
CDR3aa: CASSLKGQSEKLFF

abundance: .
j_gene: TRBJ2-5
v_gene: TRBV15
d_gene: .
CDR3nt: TGTGCCAGCAGTTCTCCTACACGTTACCAAGAGACCCAGTACTTC
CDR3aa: CASSSPTRYQETQYF

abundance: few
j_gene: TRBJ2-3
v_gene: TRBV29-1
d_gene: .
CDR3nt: TGCAGCGTTGGCGGATTAACACCAATCGTCGCAGATACGCAGTATTTT
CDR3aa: CSVGGLTPIVADTQYF

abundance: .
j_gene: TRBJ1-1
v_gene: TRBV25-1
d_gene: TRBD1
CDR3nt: TGTGCCAGCGTGGACAGGGGGACTGAAGCTTTCTTT
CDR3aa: CASVDRGTEAFF

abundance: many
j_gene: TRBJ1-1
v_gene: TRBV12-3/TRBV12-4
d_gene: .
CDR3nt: TGTGCCAGCAGTTTATACCCCGGCAACACTGAAGCTTTCTTT
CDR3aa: CASSLYPGNTEAFF

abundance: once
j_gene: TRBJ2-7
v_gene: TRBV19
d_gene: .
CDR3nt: TGTGCCAGTAGTGACCTCCCCCGGGACCTTACCTACGAGCAGTACTTC
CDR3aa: CASSDLPRDLTYEQYF

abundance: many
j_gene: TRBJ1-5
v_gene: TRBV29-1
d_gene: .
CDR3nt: TGCAGCCGGGAGGACAGCCTAAATCTGGGGCAGCCCCAGCATTTT
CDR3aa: CSREDSLNLGQPQHF

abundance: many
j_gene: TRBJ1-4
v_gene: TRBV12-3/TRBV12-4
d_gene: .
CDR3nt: TGTGCCAGCAGTACAGGGAATGAAAAACTGTTTTTT
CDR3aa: CASSTGNEKLFF

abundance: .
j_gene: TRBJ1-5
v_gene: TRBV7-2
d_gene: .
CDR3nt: TGTGCCAGCAGCCAAGCCGCGGGCCACCAGCCCCAGCATTTT
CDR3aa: CASSQAAGHQPQHF

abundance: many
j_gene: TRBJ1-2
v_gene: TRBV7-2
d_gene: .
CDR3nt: TGTGCCAGCAGCCCCGGACGGAATTCCTATGGCTACACCTTC
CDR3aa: CASSPGRNSYGYTF

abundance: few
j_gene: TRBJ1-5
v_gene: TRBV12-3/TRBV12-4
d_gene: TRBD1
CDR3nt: TGTGCCAGCAGCGCGCAGGGGGCTCTAAATCAGCCCCAGCATTTT
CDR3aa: CASSAQGALNQPQHF

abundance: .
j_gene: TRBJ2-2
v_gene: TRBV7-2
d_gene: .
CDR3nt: TGCGCCAGCAGCCTTACAGGGACCAACACCGGGGAGCTGTCTTGG
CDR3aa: CASSLTGTNTGELSW

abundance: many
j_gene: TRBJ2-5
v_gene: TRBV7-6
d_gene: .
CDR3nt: TGTGCCAGCAGCTTAGAGCTGGGGCTTGGGTGCGCTTTC
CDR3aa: CASSLELGLGCAF

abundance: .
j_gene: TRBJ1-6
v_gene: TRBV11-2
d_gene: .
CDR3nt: TGCGCCAGCAGCCAAGATAGCGGGGGGTCCTATAATTCACCCCTCCACTTT
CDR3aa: CASSQDSGGSYNSPLHF

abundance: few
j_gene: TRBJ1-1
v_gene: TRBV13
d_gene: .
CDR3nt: TGTGCCAGCAGTTTTCAGCAGGGCATAGCTTTCTTT
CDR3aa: CASSFQQGIAFF

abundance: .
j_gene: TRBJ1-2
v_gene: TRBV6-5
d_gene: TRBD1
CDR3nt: TGTGCCAGCAGCTCTCCTGGAGCAGGGGGCGAGGGCTACACCTTC
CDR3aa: CASSSPGAGGEGYTF

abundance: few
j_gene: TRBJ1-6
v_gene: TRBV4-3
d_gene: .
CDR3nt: TGCGCCAGCAGCCTAGGGACCAAGGTCTGGAATTCACCCCTCCACTTT
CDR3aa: CASSLGTKVWNSPLHF

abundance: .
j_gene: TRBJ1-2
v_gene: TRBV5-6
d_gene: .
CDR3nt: TGTGCCAGCAACGAGGGATCGGGCGGCCACACCTTC
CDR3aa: CASNEGSGGHTF

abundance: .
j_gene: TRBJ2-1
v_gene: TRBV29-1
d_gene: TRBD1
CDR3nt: TGCAGCGCGGTGGGACAGGGGGCAGCAATTGTGCAGTTCTTC
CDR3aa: CSAVGQGAAIVQFF

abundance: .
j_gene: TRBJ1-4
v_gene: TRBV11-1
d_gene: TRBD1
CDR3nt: TGTGCCAGCAGCCGCGACAGGGGTCTGGATGAAAAACTGTTTTTT
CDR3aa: CASSRDRGLDEKLFF

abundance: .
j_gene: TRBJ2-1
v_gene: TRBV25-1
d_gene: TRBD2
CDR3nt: TGTGCCAGCAGTGAATGGGGAGCGGGAGCCTACAATGAGCAGTTCTTC
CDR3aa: CASSEWGAGAYNEQFF

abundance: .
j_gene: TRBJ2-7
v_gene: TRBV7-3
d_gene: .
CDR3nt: TGTGCCAGCAGTCCCTCCTGGGCAGGGGGAGGATACGAGCAGTACTTC
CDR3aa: CASSPSWAGGGYEQYF

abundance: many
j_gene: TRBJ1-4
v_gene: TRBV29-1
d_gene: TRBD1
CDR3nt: TGCAGCGTTGAAACACAGGGGGCTAATGAAAAACTGTTTTTT
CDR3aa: CSVETQGANEKLFF

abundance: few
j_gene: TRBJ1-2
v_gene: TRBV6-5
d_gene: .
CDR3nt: TGTGCCAGCAGTCCGAACAGGGCTCCCGGGTATGGCTACACCTTC
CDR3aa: CASSPNRAPGYGYTF